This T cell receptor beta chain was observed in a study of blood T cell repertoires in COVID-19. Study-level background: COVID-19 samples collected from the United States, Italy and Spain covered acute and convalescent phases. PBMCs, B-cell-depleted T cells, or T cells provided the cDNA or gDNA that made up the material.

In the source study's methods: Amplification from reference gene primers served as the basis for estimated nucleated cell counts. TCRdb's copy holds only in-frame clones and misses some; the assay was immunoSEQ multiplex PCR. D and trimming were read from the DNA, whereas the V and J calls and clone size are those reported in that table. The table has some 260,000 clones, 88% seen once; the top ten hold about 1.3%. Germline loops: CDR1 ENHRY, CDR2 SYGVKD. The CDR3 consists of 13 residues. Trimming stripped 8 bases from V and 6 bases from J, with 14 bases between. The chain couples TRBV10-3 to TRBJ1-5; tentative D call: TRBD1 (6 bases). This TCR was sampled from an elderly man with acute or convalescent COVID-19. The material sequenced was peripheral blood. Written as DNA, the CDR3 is TGTGCCATCGGGGCAGGGGAAAGTCAGCCCCAGCATTTT. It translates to CAIGAGESQPQHF.